Each of the 5 T cell receptor beta chains below was sequenced from the same sample in a study of T-cell reconstitution after alpha-beta-depleted transplantation in children. As it was prepared, the TCRbeta library received unique molecular identifiers. In TCRdb, the PCR reads were re-called with MiXCR into one record per CDR3 protein. Of more than 90,000 distinct CDR3 sequences in the sample, roughly 8.4% are singletons; the top ten hold more than 6.5%. The sample consisted of PBMCs from the stem cell graft donor, taken from the stem cell graft. The origin of the receptors is a human donor who donated a stem cell graft to a child with congenital amegakaryocytic thrombocytopenia.

This clonotype was picked up many times. The chain uses TRBV4-1 and TRBJ1-6; 8 nucleotides match TRBD1. The CDR3 sequence is 15 residues long. Germline loops: CDR1 MGHRA, CDR2 YSYEKL. Trimming cost V 2 bases and J 9 bases; bases outside gene matches: 6. The CDR3 region is CASSQRTGQISPLHF. The CDR3 region has the DNA TGCGCCAGCAGCCAACGGACAGGGCAGATTTCACCCCTCCACTTT.

This clonotype was counted many times. The rearrangement links TRBV4-1 to TRBJ2-3; a weak D match, TRBD2 (6 bases). In germline, CDR1 is MGHRA, CDR2 YSYEKL. This CDR3 is built from 13 residues. Trimming cost V 0 bases and J 11 bases, with 12 bases left between them. The CDR3 here is CASSQDKGLMQYF. CDR3 in DNA: TGCGCCAGCAGCCAAGATAAGGGACTCATGCAGTATTTT.

This clonotype has at least ten counts. The genes are TRBV19 and TRBJ2-7; TRBD2 matches 7 bases. J lost 1 base, V lost 3 bases, and 3 bases had no gene match. The CDR3 spans 14 residues. Per germline, CDR1 LNHDA and CDR2 SQIVND (reference sequence). CDR3 region: CASSIASGSYEQYF. The CDR3 coding sequence is TGTGCCAGTAGTATTGCTAGCGGATCCTACGAGCAGTACTTC.

This clonotype has more than one count but fewer than ten. The chain is built from TRBV5-1 and TRBJ2-3; TRBD2 aligns across 7 bases. The CDR3 is made up of 15 amino acids. CDR1 is SGHRS and CDR2 is YFSETQ in the germline V gene. The V and J ends lost 0 bases and 2 bases, in that order; junction bases with no gene match: 3. CDR3 nucleotides: TGCGCCAGCAGCTTGGCTAGCGGCCACACAGATACGCAGTATTTT. Protein: CASSLASGHTDTQYF.

This clonotype was counted many times. The chain combines TRBV20-1 with TRBJ2-1; 9 bases line up with TRBD2. V lost 1 base and J lost 5; bases outside the gene matches: 0. The CDR3 has 13 amino acids. Germline lookup yields CDR1 DFQATT and CDR2 SNEGSKA (reference sequence). The CDR3 is CSARVAGDNEQFF. CDR3 in DNA: TGCAGTGCTAGAGTAGCGGGGGACAATGAGCAGTTCTTC.